This paragraph reports one T cell receptor beta chain. Its recognized antigen is unknown. No much larger clone is present one base from it, and per-base qualities are unavailable. To prepare the library, 5' RACE was applied. Sequencing took place on an Illumina HiSeq 2500. The second PCR ran for about 6 to 12 cycles and used a J-beta primer mix along with a sample-barcoded 5' primer. A unique molecular identifier was introduced onto each TCR beta cDNA molecule by a template-switch 5' adaptor carrying 12 random nucleotides. At least 2.5 million CDR3-containing paired-end reads were obtained from each sample. The Mint cDNA synthesis kit, primed by a TRBC-specific oligonucleotide, was used to synthesize first-strand cDNA from all RNA. After uracil-DNA glycosylase treatment, a first 18-cycle PCR used universal primers M1SS and BC2_uni_R on all cDNA. The study's processing was this. For normalization, 1 million high-quality reads, each with a distinct molecular identifier, were randomly selected from each sample. Instead of being binned into consensus sequences, reads with shared molecular identifiers were discarded. MiTCR, set to a Q25 quality threshold and the strictest error-elimination algorithm, was used for CDR3 identification, clonotype clustering and error correction. A nonparametric unseen species model using Euler transformation provided a lower-bound estimate of total TCR beta diversity. TCRdb reprocessed the public reads (quality trimming at Q25 with fastp, clone calling with MiXCR) and kept in-frame beta chains. Records with the same CDR3 protein are collapsed into one entry carrying the most frequent genes and DNA. What appears here as the V and J calls and clone size reflects TCRdb's work, not the paper's. Recorded for this sample are about 290,000 distinct CDR3 sequences; 25% to 30% of them occurred a single time. Of the sample, 25% to 35% is held by the ten largest clones.

The CDR3 measures 14 amino acids from cysteine to phenylalanine. This entry keeps only the CDR3 DNA: 42 bases, framed from base 1. The germline V gene sets CDR1 to MDHEN and CDR2 to SYDVKM. V is reduced by 6 bases and J by 5 bases, leaving a spacing of 14 bases between them. The donors were under 40 Caucasian individuals from Russia, aged roughly 6 to 100 years, who were systemically healthy. Roughly 9.5 milliliters of peripheral blood were drawn from each donor into EDTA-treated Vacutainer tubes. PBMCs were isolated by Ficoll-Paque density-gradient centrifugation, with at least 7 million obtained per sample. Total RNA, at least 5.5 micrograms per sample, was extracted from PBMCs with Trizol reagent. Naive CD45RAhigh/CD27high T cell percentages were measured by flow cytometry on a PBMC aliquot from every donor. The sample belongs to a study of blood T cells in healthy people across ages (dated by TCRdb to about 2015). Concerning the study at large: In model experiments, template switching captured about one uniquely barcoded TCR beta cDNA molecule for every two T cells. For two donors (one aged 18 to 29 and one aged 80 or older), the study analyzed two additional independent replicas of 1 million unique cDNA reads from the same blood draw. The donors were divided into four age groups: young (average around 17 years), middle-aged (about 39), aged (roughly 66) and long-lived (roughly 88). Age-related changes in TCR beta repertoire diversity were measured in the study by deep sequencing normalized with unique cDNA molecular identifiers. To avoid experimental bias, donors of different ages were distributed randomly across sequencing lanes.

The paper as a whole reports these results and caveats: Compared with the aged group, the long-lived group had more naive CD4+ T cells, fewer expanded clones and increased TCR diversity, a pattern suggesting age selection. Because the CMV infection status of the donors was unknown, age-related changes in expanded clonotypes may potentially have been confounded. Estimates of total diversity from one million sequenced T cells were regarded as lower bounds and underestimates. Observed TCR beta diversity per million T cells fell roughly linearly with age, and a significant reduction was already apparent by age around 39. Because profiling used bulk unsorted PBMCs, naive and antigen-experienced compartments could not be compared conclusively. A strong correlation was found between observed TCR beta diversity and the percentage of naive T cells measured by flow cytometry.

The chain was built from TRBV28 and TRBJ1-5; the D segment could be TRBD1, given 5 matching bases. The sequenced material came from blood. The TCR sequence derives from a woman aged 70-85 years in good health. Here the CDR3 is given as CASSPASGHQPQHF. The DNA sequence is given as TGTGCCAGCAGCCCCGCGTCGGGGCATCAGCCCCAGCATTTT.